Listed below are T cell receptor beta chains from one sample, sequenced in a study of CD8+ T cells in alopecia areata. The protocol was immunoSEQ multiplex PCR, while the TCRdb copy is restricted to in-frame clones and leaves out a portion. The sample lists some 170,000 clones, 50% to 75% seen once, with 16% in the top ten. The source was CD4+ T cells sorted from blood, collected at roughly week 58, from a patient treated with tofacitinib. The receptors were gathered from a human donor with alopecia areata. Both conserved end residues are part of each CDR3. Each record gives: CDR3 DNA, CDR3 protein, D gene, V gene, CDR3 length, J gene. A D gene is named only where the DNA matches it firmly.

cdr3_nt: TGTGCCAGCAGTACCCCCCGGGGAGTCTACAATGAGCAGTTCTTC
cdr3_aa: CASSTPRGVYNEQFF
d_call: -
v_call: TRBV6-5
cdr3_length: 15
j_call: TRBJ2-1

cdr3_nt: TGTGCCTGGAGTGTACGGGGTCTTGAGACCCAGTACTTC
cdr3_aa: CAWSVRGLETQYF
d_call: -
v_call: TRBV30
cdr3_length: 13
j_call: TRBJ2-5

cdr3_nt: TGCAGCGTCTCAGGGGCGCGGGGGGCCTTCCCAGATACGCAGTATTTT
cdr3_aa: CSVSGARGAFPDTQYF
d_call: TRBD2
v_call: TRBV29-1
cdr3_length: 16
j_call: TRBJ2-3

cdr3_nt: TGCAGCGTTGAGAGGCAGCTGAACACTGAAGCTTTCTTT
cdr3_aa: CSVERQLNTEAFF
d_call: -
v_call: TRBV29-1
cdr3_length: 13
j_call: TRBJ1-1

cdr3_nt: TGTGCCACCAGCAGAGGGTCTCTGGGCAATCAGCCCCAGCATTTT
cdr3_aa: CATSRGSLGNQPQHF
d_call: -
v_call: TRBV15
cdr3_length: 15
j_call: TRBJ1-5

cdr3_nt: TGTGCCAGCTCACAATTAGGGACTGAAGCTTTCTTT
cdr3_aa: CASSQLGTEAFF
d_call: -
v_call: TRBV18
cdr3_length: 12
j_call: TRBJ1-1

cdr3_nt: TGTGCCAGCCAAGGGGGCACTGAAGCTTTCTTT
cdr3_aa: CASQGGTEAFF
d_call: -
v_call: TRBV6-5
cdr3_length: 11
j_call: TRBJ1-1

cdr3_nt: TGTGCTTCAGCGGACAGGTATAATTCACCCCTCCACTTT
cdr3_aa: CASADRYNSPLHF
d_call: TRBD1
v_call: TRBV25-1
cdr3_length: 13
j_call: TRBJ1-6

cdr3_nt: TGTGCCAGCATGAGGGGGGGCACTGAAGCTTTCTTT
cdr3_aa: CASMRGGTEAFF
d_call: -
v_call: TRBV27
cdr3_length: 12
j_call: TRBJ1-1

cdr3_nt: TGCGCCAGCAGTTCGAGGTCTGCCGCCTACGAGCAGTACTTC
cdr3_aa: CASSSRSAAYEQYF
d_call: -
v_call: TRBV5-1
cdr3_length: 14
j_call: TRBJ2-7

cdr3_nt: TGTGCCTGCAGTCCAGGGGAGGGAAGGTGGGATCAGCCCCAGCATTTT
cdr3_aa: CACSPGEGRWDQPQHF
d_call: -
v_call: TRBV25-1
cdr3_length: 16
j_call: TRBJ1-5

cdr3_nt: TGTGCCACCAGCAGAGATACAGGTTTCGAAGCTTTCTTT
cdr3_aa: CATSRDTGFEAFF
d_call: -
v_call: TRBV15
cdr3_length: 13
j_call: TRBJ1-1

cdr3_nt: TGTGCCAGCAGTGCGGACTACAAAAACATTCAGTACTTC
cdr3_aa: CASSADYKNIQYF
d_call: -
v_call: TRBV27
cdr3_length: 13
j_call: TRBJ2-4

cdr3_nt: TGTGCCAGCAGTTGGTTGCCTAGCTTCTCCTACGAGCAGTACTTC
cdr3_aa: CASSWLPSFSYEQYF
d_call: -
v_call: TRBV6-1
cdr3_length: 15
j_call: TRBJ2-7

cdr3_nt: TGTGCCAGCAGTCGGACAGCCTATGGCTACACCTTC
cdr3_aa: CASSRTAYGYTF
d_call: -
v_call: TRBV2
cdr3_length: 12
j_call: TRBJ1-2

cdr3_nt: TGCAGCGTGGCGACAGGGAGCACAGATACGCAGTATTTT
cdr3_aa: CSVATGSTDTQYF
d_call: TRBD1
v_call: TRBV29-1
cdr3_length: 13
j_call: TRBJ2-3

cdr3_nt: TGCAGCGTTGGGACGGTGTCGGCTTATGGCTACACCTTC
cdr3_aa: CSVGTVSAYGYTF
d_call: -
v_call: TRBV29-1
cdr3_length: 13
j_call: TRBJ1-2

cdr3_nt: TGTGCCTGGAGTGTACAGGGCAGGGGCAATGAAAAACTGTTTTTT
cdr3_aa: CAWSVQGRGNEKLFF
d_call: -
v_call: TRBV30
cdr3_length: 15
j_call: TRBJ1-4

cdr3_nt: TGTGCCAGCAGTCCATCCGGGGAGATTGAAGCTTTCTTT
cdr3_aa: CASSPSGEIEAFF
d_call: -
v_call: TRBV2
cdr3_length: 13
j_call: TRBJ1-1

cdr3_nt: TGTGCCATCGGGGCACGGGGTGGGGATACGCAGTATTTT
cdr3_aa: CAIGARGGDTQYF
d_call: -
v_call: TRBV10-3
cdr3_length: 13
j_call: TRBJ2-3

cdr3_nt: TGTGCCTGGAGTGGGGAAGCGCGGAACTATGGCTACACCTTC
cdr3_aa: CAWSGEARNYGYTF
d_call: -
v_call: TRBV30
cdr3_length: 14
j_call: TRBJ1-2

cdr3_nt: TGTGCCACCAGCAGAGAATTACAGGGTTCCGGGGAGCTGTTTTTT
cdr3_aa: CATSRELQGSGELFF
d_call: -
v_call: TRBV15
cdr3_length: 15
j_call: TRBJ2-2

cdr3_nt: TGTGCCAGCAGCTTAGCGGGGGGCCGCTACAATGAGCAGTTCTTC
cdr3_aa: CASSLAGGRYNEQFF
d_call: -
v_call: TRBV7-9
cdr3_length: 15
j_call: TRBJ2-1